These T cell receptor beta chains were read from a single sample in a study of chemoradiotherapy in HPV16-positive cancers. Profiling relied on immunoSEQ multiplex PCR, and the TCRdb table lists in-frame clones only, not all of them. The data hold tens of thousands of clones, with 90% observed a single time. The sample in question was blood, obtained from a patient who underwent chemoradiotherapy. The receptors derive from a human donor with HPV-associated anogenital cancer. Both conserved end residues are part of each CDR3. Each record gives: clone size, V gene, J gene, D gene, CDR3 protein, CDR3 DNA. A D gene is named only where the DNA matches it firmly. Some rows have no size entry. The others give once, few or many, or a class for an expanded clone.

clone_size: .
v_call: TRBV7-2
j_call: TRBJ1-2
d_call: .
cdr3_aa: CASSFRQASGYTF
cdr3_nt: TGTGCCAGCAGCTTCCGACAGGCCTCGGGCTACACCTTC

clone_size: .
v_call: TRBV5-4
j_call: TRBJ2-2
d_call: TRBD2
cdr3_aa: CASSFRVSGDTGELFF
cdr3_nt: TGTGCCAGCAGCTTTAGGGTCAGCGGGGACACCGGGGAGCTGTTTTTT

clone_size: .
v_call: TRBV27
j_call: TRBJ2-7
d_call: TRBD2
cdr3_aa: CASSLVTSGSGEQYF
cdr3_nt: TGTGCCAGCAGTTTGGTGACTAGCGGGTCTGGGGAGCAGTACTTC

clone_size: .
v_call: TRBV18
j_call: TRBJ2-4
d_call: .
cdr3_aa: CASSPGTSKNIQYF
cdr3_nt: TGTGCCAGCTCTCCGGGGACCTCCAAAAACATTCAGTACTTC

clone_size: .
v_call: TRBV6-1
j_call: TRBJ2-7
d_call: TRBD1
cdr3_aa: CASRARDRGHEQYF
cdr3_nt: TGTGCCAGCAGGGCCCGGGACAGAGGCCACGAGCAGTACTTC

clone_size: .
v_call: TRBV11-2
j_call: TRBJ2-5
d_call: .
cdr3_aa: CASSTPGSQYF
cdr3_nt: TGTGCCAGCAGCACGCCAGGGAGCCAGTACTTC

clone_size: .
v_call: TRBV5-6
j_call: TRBJ2-5
d_call: .
cdr3_aa: CASSLGGPVQETQYF
cdr3_nt: TGTGCCAGCAGCTTGGGTGGGCCCGTACAAGAGACCCAGTACTTC

clone_size: .
v_call: TRBV7-9
j_call: TRBJ2-7
d_call: .
cdr3_aa: CASGRAESYEQYF
cdr3_nt: TGTGCCAGTGGGAGAGCGGAGAGCTACGAGCAGTACTTC

clone_size: .
v_call: TRBV10-3
j_call: TRBJ2-7
d_call: TRBD1
cdr3_aa: CAISPGTGPRGLARPYEQYF
cdr3_nt: TGTGCCATCAGTCCCGGGACAGGCCCTCGGGGGCTAGCGAGACCCTACGAGCAGTACTTC

clone_size: .
v_call: TRBV5-5
j_call: TRBJ2-2
d_call: .
cdr3_aa: CASSLRGGGTGELFF
cdr3_nt: TGTGCCAGCAGCCTCCGGGGAGGGGGCACCGGGGAGCTGTTTTTT

clone_size: .
v_call: TRBV30
j_call: TRBJ2-7
d_call: .
cdr3_aa: CAWTTDGYSYEQYF
cdr3_nt: TGTGCCTGGACCACCGACGGATACTCCTACGAGCAGTACTTC

clone_size: .
v_call: TRBV7-8
j_call: TRBJ2-5
d_call: .
cdr3_aa: CASSLSTQETQYF
cdr3_nt: TGTGCCAGCAGCTTAAGCACCCAAGAGACCCAGTACTTC

clone_size: .
v_call: TRBV7-8
j_call: TRBJ2-7
d_call: .
cdr3_aa: CASSLALRPYEQYF
cdr3_nt: TGTGCCAGCAGCTTAGCGCTGCGCCCCTACGAGCAGTACTTC

clone_size: .
v_call: TRBV19
j_call: TRBJ1-1
d_call: .
cdr3_aa: CASSIRPYTEAFF
cdr3_nt: TGTGCCAGTAGTATCAGGCCGTACACTGAAGCTTTCTTT

clone_size: .
v_call: TRBV28
j_call: TRBJ2-7
d_call: TRBD1
cdr3_aa: CASSFPGTGGKNEQYF
cdr3_nt: TGTGCCAGCAGTTTCCCCGGGACAGGGGGCAAGAACGAGCAGTACTTC

clone_size: .
v_call: TRBV19
j_call: TRBJ1-4
d_call: .
cdr3_aa: CASRAGRSNEKLFF
cdr3_nt: TGTGCCAGTAGGGCGGGGAGGTCTAATGAAAAACTGTTTTTT

clone_size: once
v_call: TRBV7-8
j_call: TRBJ1-3
d_call: .
cdr3_aa: CASSLESGGNTIYF
cdr3_nt: TGTGCCAGCAGCTTAGAGTCCGGCGGAAACACCATATATTTT

clone_size: once
v_call: TRBV4-3
j_call: TRBJ2-3
d_call: TRBD2
cdr3_aa: CASSQDLASGSTDTQYF
cdr3_nt: TGCGCCAGCAGCCAAGATTTGGCTAGCGGTAGCACAGATACGCAGTATTTT

clone_size: once
v_call: TRBV9
j_call: TRBJ2-7
d_call: .
cdr3_aa: CASSATGQYEQYF
cdr3_nt: TGTGCCAGCAGCGCTACGGGGCAGTACGAGCAGTACTTC

clone_size: .
v_call: TRBV30
j_call: TRBJ2-3
d_call: .
cdr3_aa: CAWSPPGTSDTQYF
cdr3_nt: TGTGCCTGGAGTCCACCCGGGACCTCAGATACGCAGTATTTT

clone_size: .
v_call: TRBV6-1
j_call: TRBJ1-6
d_call: .
cdr3_aa: CASRDGLSYNSPLHF
cdr3_nt: TGTGCCAGCAGGGACGGACTCTCCTATAATTCACCCCTCCACTTT

clone_size: once
v_call: TRBV28
j_call: TRBJ2-7
d_call: .
cdr3_aa: CASSFSLPNLSYEQYF
cdr3_nt: TGTGCCAGCAGTTTCTCCCTACCCAACCTCTCCTACGAGCAGTACTTC

clone_size: .
v_call: TRBV19
j_call: TRBJ1-4
d_call: .
cdr3_aa: CASSMGRNRGKLFF
cdr3_nt: TGTGCCAGTAGTATGGGACGGAATCGTGGAAAACTGTTTTTT

clone_size: .
v_call: TRBV6-1
j_call: TRBJ1-5
d_call: .
cdr3_aa: CASSDWGSYSNQPQHF
cdr3_nt: TGTGCCAGCAGTGATTGGGGGTCGTATAGCAATCAGCCCCAGCATTTT

clone_size: once
v_call: TRBV2
j_call: TRBJ1-6
d_call: .
cdr3_aa: CASSGRGSSYNSPLHF
cdr3_nt: TGTGCCAGCAGCGGCCGGGGGAGCTCCTATAATTCACCCCTCCACTTT

clone_size: .
v_call: TRBV4-3
j_call: TRBJ2-3
d_call: .
cdr3_aa: CASSRGSALGVQYF
cdr3_nt: TGCGCCAGCAGCCGGGGGTCGGCGTTGGGTGTGCAGTATTTT

clone_size: .
v_call: TRBV2
j_call: TRBJ1-3
d_call: .
cdr3_aa: CASSEDLRGYGNTIYF
cdr3_nt: TGTGCCAGCAGTGAAGACTTAAGAGGATATGGAAACACCATATATTTT

clone_size: .
v_call: TRBV7-9
j_call: TRBJ1-4
d_call: .
cdr3_aa: CASSLLSTNEKLFF
cdr3_nt: TGTGCCAGCAGCTTATTGTCAACTAATGAAAAACTGTTTTTT

clone_size: .
v_call: TRBV25-1
j_call: TRBJ2-7
d_call: TRBD1
cdr3_aa: CASSEAGGQGITYEQYF
cdr3_nt: TGTGCCAGCAGTGAGGCCGGGGGACAGGGAATCACCTACGAGCAGTACTTC

clone_size: .
v_call: TRBV7-8
j_call: TRBJ2-3
d_call: .
cdr3_aa: CASSPPGASTDTQYF
cdr3_nt: TGTGCCAGCAGCCCCCCGGGAGCGAGCACAGATACGCAGTATTTT

clone_size: .
v_call: TRBV7-6
j_call: TRBJ2-5
d_call: .
cdr3_aa: CASSRESPGLETQYF
cdr3_nt: TGTGCCAGCAGCCGCGAATCTCCGGGATTAGAGACCCAGTACTTC

clone_size: .
v_call: TRBV4-1
j_call: TRBJ2-5
d_call: TRBD2
cdr3_aa: CASSQDRTSGSETQYF
cdr3_nt: TGCGCCAGCAGCCAAGATCGGACTAGCGGGAGTGAGACCCAGTACTTC

clone_size: .
v_call: TRBV5-1
j_call: TRBJ1-4
d_call: TRBD1
cdr3_aa: CASSLATGGGEKLFF
cdr3_nt: TGCGCCAGCAGCTTGGCGACAGGGGGCGGTGAAAAACTGTTTTTT

clone_size: once
v_call: TRBV25-1
j_call: TRBJ1-1
d_call: TRBD1
cdr3_aa: CASSEWRDSSEAFF
cdr3_nt: TGTGCCAGCAGTGAATGGCGGGACAGCTCTGAAGCTTTCTTT

clone_size: .
v_call: TRBV5-5
j_call: TRBJ2-7
d_call: .
cdr3_aa: CASSLAPGYEQYF
cdr3_nt: TGTGCCAGCAGCTTGGCCCCAGGGTACGAGCAGTACTTC

clone_size: .
v_call: TRBV4-3
j_call: TRBJ1-2
d_call: TRBD1
cdr3_aa: CASSQGRDRGHGYTF
cdr3_nt: TGCGCCAGCAGCCAAGGGCGGGACAGGGGCCATGGCTACACCTTC

clone_size: .
v_call: TRBV6-5
j_call: TRBJ1-2
d_call: TRBD1
cdr3_aa: CASSYLTGEGYTF
cdr3_nt: TGTGCCAGCAGTTACTTGACAGGGGAAGGCTACACCTTC

clone_size: .
v_call: TRBV10-1
j_call: TRBJ1-5
d_call: .
cdr3_aa: CARLPDIYSNQPQHF
cdr3_nt: TGCGCCAGGCTTCCCGACATCTATAGCAATCAGCCCCAGCATTTT

clone_size: .
v_call: TRBV5-6
j_call: TRBJ2-2
d_call: .
cdr3_aa: CASSLGLLGTGELFF
cdr3_nt: TGTGCCAGCAGCTTGGGACTGCTAGGGACCGGGGAGCTGTTTTTT

clone_size: few
v_call: TRBV5-4
j_call: TRBJ1-1
d_call: .
cdr3_aa: CASSFPGSTEAFF
cdr3_nt: TGTGCCAGCAGCTTTCCGGGCAGCACTGAAGCTTTCTTT

clone_size: .
v_call: TRBV5-4
j_call: TRBJ1-2
d_call: TRBD1
cdr3_aa: CASSRHTRTGSGYTF
cdr3_nt: TGTGCCAGCAGCCGTCATACGAGGACAGGGTCCGGCTACACCTTC

clone_size: .
v_call: TRBV19
j_call: TRBJ1-5
d_call: TRBD1
cdr3_aa: CATEQGVNNQPQHF
cdr3_nt: TGTGCCACCGAACAGGGGGTAAACAATCAGCCCCAGCATTTT

clone_size: .
v_call: TRBV4-3
j_call: TRBJ2-7
d_call: TRBD2
cdr3_aa: CASSQGQGGDYEQYF
cdr3_nt: TGCGCCAGCAGCCAAGGCCAGGGAGGGGACTACGAGCAGTACTTC